The 16 T cell receptor beta chains below come from one sample, sequenced in a study of T-cell reconstitution after alpha-beta-depleted transplantation in children. Unique molecular identifiers were used in preparing the TCRbeta library. TCRdb recomputed calls from the PCR reads with MiXCR, one row per CDR3 protein. Counted here are over 450,000 distinct CDR3 sequences, about 10% occurring once; the ten biggest clones make up about 2%. The sample consisted of PBMCs, taken before TCRalphabeta/CD19-depleted stem cell transplant. The receptors derive from a child aged 2 to 15 with inherited bone marrow failure, due to receive a stem cell transplant.

This clonotype was observed a handful of times. The V and J genes are TRBV19 and TRBJ2-1; TRBD2 matches at 10 bases. This CDR3 comprises 19 residues. V shed 0 bases and J 0 bases; nucleotides not matched to a gene: 8. Germline CDR1 is LNHDA and CDR2 is SQIVND (reference sequence). In nucleotides, the CDR3 is TGTGCCAGTAGTATAGATGGAGTAGCGGGAGGTCTCTCCTACAATGAGCAGTTCTTC. It codes for CASSIDGVAGGLSYNEQFF.

Concerning this clonotype itself: A much larger clone is a single base away; this may be a read error. The genes are TRBV7-2 and TRBJ2-1; possibly TRBD1 for D (7 bases). The V and J ends lost 3 bases and 5 bases respectively, with 17 bases between them. The germline gives CDR1 SGHTA, CDR2 FQGNSA. The CDR3 contains 16 residues. Here the CDR3 reads CASSFRGTVIHNEQFF. In DNA form, the CDR3 reads TGTGCCAGCAGCTTTCGGGGGACAGTGATCCACAATGAGCAGTTCTTC.

The chain carries TRBV27 and TRBJ2-1, with 13 bases that match TRBD2. Germline trimming cut 2 bases from V and 4 bases from J; bases unmatched to any gene: 11. From germline, CDR1 is MNHEY and CDR2 SMNVEV (reference sequence). The CDR3 spans 19 residues. CDR3 DNA: TGTGCCAGCAGTTTAAGGCCTTCGACTAGCGGGAGGCGATACAATGAGCAGTTCTTC. Its translation is CASSLRPSTSGRRYNEQFF.

There are many counts of this clonotype. The CDR3 DNA sequence: TGCAGCGTTGAAGATCCGACGGTGTGGGACACTGAAGCTTTCTTT. Translating it yields CSVEDPTVWDTEAFF. This rearrangement joins TRBV29-1 to TRBJ1-1; no reliable D call. This CDR3 is built from 15 residues. Germline V gene data show CDR1 as SQVTM and CDR2 as ANQGSEA. V dropped 0 bases and J dropped 3 bases, with 14 bases sitting between them.

Ten or more counts support this clonotype. This chain connects TRBV5-1 to TRBJ2-5; 8 bases line up with TRBD1. The V segment lost 2 bases and the J segment 4 bases; nucleotides outside the gene matches: 1. The CDR3 totals 13 residues. The germline V gene has CDR1 SGHRS and CDR2 YFSETQ. As DNA, the CDR3 is TGCGCCAGCAGCTTCGGGACAGGAGAGACCCAGTACTTC. This encodes CASSFGTGETQYF.

This clonotype turned up a few times. The genes are TRBV29-1 and TRBJ2-7; D is unresolved. CDR1 is SQVTM, CDR2 ANQGSEA, per germline. The CDR3 is made up of 11 amino acids. V shed 6 bases and J shed 1 base, with 7 bases lying between them. The CDR3 coding sequence is TGCAGCGTATCGGAATCCTACGAGCAGTACTTC. Amino acid sequence: CSVSESYEQYF.

This clonotype was seen repeatedly, ten times or more. The V and J genes are TRBV5-1 and TRBJ2-2; 11 nucleotides agree with TRBD2. CDR3 length: 16 amino acids. Trimming took 4 bases from V and 2 from J; bases not matched to a gene: 4. From germline, CDR1 is SGHRS and CDR2 YFSETQ. The DNA for the CDR3 is TGCGCCAGCAGCGTTCGACTAGCGGGAAACACCGGGGAGCTGTTTTTT. Protein product: CASSVRLAGNTGELFF.

This clonotype appeared many times. The CDR3 region is CASRARVTEAFF. The CDR3 DNA sequence: TGTGCCAGCAGGGCCAGGGTCACTGAAGCTTTCTTT. The J gene is TRBJ1-1, the V gene TRBV6-5; maybe TRBD1 (5 bases). CDR1 and CDR2 from the germline V gene are MNHEY and SVGAGI. V lost 6 bases and J 4 bases, leaving 9 bases between the germline ends. The CDR3 has 12 residues.

This clonotype has ten or more counts. The chain employs TRBV4-1 and TRBJ2-1; tentative D call: TRBD2 (5 bases). The CDR3 is 14 residues long. Germline CDR1 reads MGHRA; CDR2 reads YSYEKL. Trimming removed 0 bases from V and 9 bases from J, with 12 bases in between. CDR3 sequence reads: CASSQDGGSGEQFF. The CDR3 DNA is TGCGCCAGCAGCCAAGATGGAGGAAGCGGTGAGCAGTTCTTC.

This clonotype came up many times. The chain carries TRBV6-5 and TRBJ2-5; 9 bases align to TRBD2. The CDR3 sequence is 15 residues long. Germline assignment: CDR1 MNHEY and CDR2 SVGAGI. The ends lost 3 bases at V and 4 bases at J; junction bases unmatched: 6. The DNA of the CDR3 is TGTGCCAGCAGTTATCGGCGGGAGGGCCGAGAGACCCAGTACTTC. Encoded protein: CASSYRREGRETQYF.

In this sample, this clonotype turned up many times. V is TRBV4-3 and J is TRBJ2-1, with 9 bases matching TRBD2. V was clipped by 6 bases and J by 1 base; unmatched bases: 4. This CDR3 spans 15 amino acids. Germline V gene data show CDR1 as LGHNA and CDR2 as YSLEER. Here the CDR3 DNA reads TGCGCCAGCAGTATAGCGGGAGTATCCTACAATGAGCAGTTCTTC. Translated: CASSIAGVSYNEQFF.

As regards this clonotype: This sequence may be a read error, since a much larger clone differs from it by one base. The chain recombines TRBV12-3 or TRBV12-4 with TRBJ1-1; D possibly corresponds to TRBD1 (5 bases). V shed 7 bases and J shed 3 bases, with 24 bases lying between them. This CDR3 contains 17 residues. CDR3 sequence (DNA): TGTGCCAGCACCCCGGCCGGGGGACGGCGCGCGGACACTGAAGCTTTCTTT. Protein sequence: CASTPAGGRRADTEAFF.

The genes are TRBV7-2 and TRBJ1-5; the D is unclear. Trimming removed 5 bases from V and 5 bases from J, with 10 bases in between. Germline CDR1 is SGHTA and CDR2 is FQGNSA. The CDR3 contains 13 residues. The DNA for the CDR3 is TGTGCCAGCAGCCGTTCCACTCATCAGCCCCAGCATTTT. It translates to CASSRSTHQPQHF.

The V and J genes are TRBV3-1 and TRBJ2-7, with 12 bases identical to TRBD1. The ends lost 0 bases at V and 7 bases at J; junction bases unmatched: 7. Germline CDR1 and CDR2: LGHDT and YNNKEL (reference sequence). The CDR3 loop spans 16 amino acids. The CDR3 loop reads CASSQDVGTGGDEQYF. The CDR3 DNA reads TGTGCCAGCAGCCAAGACGTTGGGACAGGGGGCGATGAGCAGTACTTC.

This clonotype was recorded many times. The J gene is TRBJ2-1, the V gene TRBV5-1, with 8 bases lining up with TRBD2. CDR1 and CDR2 (germline): SGHRS, YFSETQ. CDR3 size: 16 residues. The junction had 10 bases not matched to a gene; V was cut back by 4 bases and J by 4 bases. The CDR3 reads CASSAGGLGTYNEQFF. CDR3 DNA: TGCGCCAGCAGCGCGGGGGGACTAGGGACATACAATGAGCAGTTCTTC.

This clonotype was recorded many times. The CDR3 DNA reads TGTGCCAGCAGCTTGTTTTTGGGTAGCACTGAAGCTTTCTTT. Translating gives CASSLFLGSTEAFF. This sequence joins TRBV5-5 and TRBJ1-1; D remains unclear. This CDR3 spans 14 amino acids. With 1 base removed from V and 4 bases from J, the gap between germline ends came to 11 bases. Per germline, CDR1 SGHKS and CDR2 YYEKEE (reference sequence).